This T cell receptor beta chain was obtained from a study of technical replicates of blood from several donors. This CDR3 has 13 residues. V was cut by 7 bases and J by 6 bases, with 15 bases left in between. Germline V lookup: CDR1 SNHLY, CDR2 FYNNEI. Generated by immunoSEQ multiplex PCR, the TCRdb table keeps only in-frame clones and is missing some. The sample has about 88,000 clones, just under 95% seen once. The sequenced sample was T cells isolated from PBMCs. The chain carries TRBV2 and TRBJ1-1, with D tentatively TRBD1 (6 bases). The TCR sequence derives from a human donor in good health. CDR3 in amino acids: CASTGAGVPEAFF. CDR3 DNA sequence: TGTGCCAGCACGGGGGCGGGGGTGCCTGAAGCTTTCTTT.